This TCR beta chain was observed in a study of shared clonotypes between healthy human individuals. Study-level background: Per donor, three plates held CD4 naive cells, three held CD4 memory, two held CD8 naive and one held CD8 memory. Overall study results and limits: Incompleteness in sorted-subset sequencing, despite large depth, was shown by rarefaction. Around 5% of naive CD4 clonotypes were shared across several donors.

Trimming took 4 bases from V and 4 from J, leaving 12 bases between them. The CDR3 sequence is 13 residues long. Germline CDR1 and CDR2: SQVTM and ANQGSEA. In regard to this clone: The antigen is not known.

In the sorted-subset replicate PCRs, roughly 210 ng DNA, 30,000 or so T cell genomes, was used. Some clones are missing from TCRdb's copy, which holds only in-frame ones; the method was immunoSEQ multiplex PCR. The data hold about 320,000 clones, with 80% to 90% observed a single time. Sequencing input: memory CD8+ T cells sorted from blood. Subset: CD45RO+ cells pooled with CCR7-negative TemRA cells. This TCR came from a young man in good health. V and J are TRBV29-1 and TRBJ2-3; maybe TRBD1 (7 bases). CDR3 sequence: CSVGRGAPDTQYF. CDR3 DNA: TGCAGCGTTGGCAGGGGGGCCCCAGATACGCAGTATTTT.